This T cell receptor beta chain is drawn from a study of blood T cell repertoires in COVID-19. Looking at the study overall: Samples came from the United States, Italy and Spain, spanning acute and convalescent COVID-19.

Seattle participants joined during active infection and were tracked over time. Trimming pared 3 bases from V and 0 bases from J, leaving 7 bases between. This CDR3 is built from 13 residues. Germline assignment: CDR1 GTSNPN and CDR2 SVGIG (reference sequence). Generated by immunoSEQ multiplex PCR, the TCRdb table keeps only in-frame clones and is missing some. The data show hundreds of thousands of clones, 70% to 90% seen once. Sample: peripheral blood. This receptor was obtained from a man between 45 and 60 years old with COVID-19, enrolled during active disease. The chain links TRBV30 to TRBJ2-3; D gene uncertain. The CDR3 is CAWSKTSTDTQYF. CDR3 sequence (DNA): TGTGCCTGGAGCAAAACAAGCACAGATACGCAGTATTTT.